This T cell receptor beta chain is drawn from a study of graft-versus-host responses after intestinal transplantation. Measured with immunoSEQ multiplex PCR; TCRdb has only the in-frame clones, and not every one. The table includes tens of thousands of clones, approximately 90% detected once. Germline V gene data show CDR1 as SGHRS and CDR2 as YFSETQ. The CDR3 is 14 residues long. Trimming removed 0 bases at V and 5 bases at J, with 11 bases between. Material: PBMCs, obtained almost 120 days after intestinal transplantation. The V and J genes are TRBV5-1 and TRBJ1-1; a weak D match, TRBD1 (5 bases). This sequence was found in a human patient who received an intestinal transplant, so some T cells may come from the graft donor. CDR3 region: CASSLGQGRTEAFF. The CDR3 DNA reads TGCGCCAGCAGCTTGGGGCAGGGAAGGACTGAAGCTTTCTTT.